This T cell receptor beta chain was sequenced in a study of T-cell memory formation after mild COVID-19 (dated by TCRdb to about 2021). Some background on the complete study: Most TCR sequence clusters were specific to one of the two donors. Longitudinal TCRalpha and TCRbeta repertoire sequencing tracked T-cell clones expanding and contracting after mild COVID-19 in a couple of donors. The cohort comprised two young, previously healthy adult volunteers, one female and one male.

Beyond this particular receptor, the publication reports: From day 15 to 85, contracting clones showed balanced CD4/CD8 phenotypes, whereas a second wave of clones that expanded from day 15 to 37 leaned towards CD4+. Some responding clones were detected in pre-infection memory, suggesting pre-existing cross-reactive memory T cells joined the SARS-CoV-2 response. Only two mild cases were covered by the study, and larger cohorts that include severe cases with pre-infection samples were considered necessary. SARS-CoV-2 specificity of the second-wave clones peaking on day 37 was not confirmed. Contracting CD4+ clones were found mainly in CM and EM memory subsets, while CD8+ clones were enriched in EMRA.

Counted from cysteine to phenylalanine, this CDR3 has 16 amino acids. The DNA shown is the 48-base CDR3, in frame from base 1. V sheds 1 base and J sheds 2 bases, leaving 13 bases between their ends. The germline V gene provides CDR1 LGHNA and CDR2 YSLEER. The sequencing machine was an Illumina NovaSeq 6000. cDNA libraries for TCRalpha and TCRbeta were prepared by 5'RACE using constant-segment primers, with sample barcodes and unique molecular identifiers added. RNA was extracted from every sample with Trizol reagent. Libraries were amplified in two PCR steps, with a second sample barcode and Illumina TruSeq adapters added in the second step. Sequencing of the libraries was done on an Illumina NovaSeq, producing 2 x 150 bp paired-end reads. The study's own analysis went as follows. Reads were demultiplexed and collapsed into UMI-guided consensus sequences with migec v1.2.7. With mixcr v2.1.11, UMI consensuses were aligned to TRA and TRB V and J templates and assembled into clonotypes. Expanded or contracted clonotypes were those called significant by both edgeR and NoisET, with noise models trained on biological replicates. For edgeR calls, the thresholds were a false discovery rate-adjusted p below 0.01 and a log2 fold-change of 1. PCA with hierarchical clustering of max-normalized trajectories of the 1000 most abundant clonotypes was used as exploratory dynamics analysis. Each responding clone was given a CD4 or CD8 phenotype based on the CD4+ and CD8+ repertoires, which had been sequenced separately. TCRdb reran the public reads through fastp at Q25 and MiXCR, keeping productive beta chains. Rows with a matching CDR3 protein are joined into one entry that keeps the most common DNA and genes. The V and J calls and clone size are TCRdb's, not the authors'. This sample is represented by some 40,000 distinct CDR3 sequences; 6% to 7.5% of them were singletons. The ten largest account for 0.81% of the sample.

This clonotype was seen a few times. Its antigen has not been determined. No much larger clone exists at a distance of one base, and base qualities are not known. Ficoll-Paque density gradient centrifugation was the method used to isolate PBMCs. The chain joins TRBV4-3 to TRBJ2-3, with no confidently assigned D gene. What was sequenced was PBMCs or a T cell subset sorted from them (not recorded which). The sequence derives from an adult who had mild COVID-19 (a few samples of this study predate the infection). The sample titles of this study are shuffled in the database, so cell type and time point are left out. The nucleotide sequence is TGCGCCAGCAGCCAAGTATTCCAATCAGACACAGATACGCAGTATTTT. Its coded protein is CASSQVFQSDTDTQYF.